This T cell receptor (beta chain) was obtained from a study of shared clonotypes between healthy human individuals (dated by TCRdb to the early 2020s). Some background on the complete study: Two women and three men aged 18 to 49 years were included in the cohort. For each donor, CD4 naive and CD4 memory were each run on three plates, CD8 naive on two plates, and CD8 memory on one plate. Blood TCR repertoires of about five healthy adults were deeply sequenced to estimate repertoire size and the extent of clonotype sharing between individuals. Different laboratories and diverse techniques were used to prepare libraries and sequence TCR repertoires, to increase sequencing depth and limit assay-specific biases. Each donor's leukapheresis produced roughly between roughly 0.85 and 10 billion PBMCs. General conclusions and limits of the study: The genetic and exposure-history diversity represented was limited by the small number of donors. Compared with non-shared clonotypes, clonotypes shared by all four sorted-subset donors had higher generation probabilities. Rarefaction of sorted-subset datasets indicated incomplete sequencing despite the large sequencing depth. Approximately 4.8% of naive CD4, around 3.5% of naive CD8, approximately 2.2% of memory CD4, and roughly 0.4% of memory CD8 clonotypes were shared across a few donors. Sampling was restricted to blood, and TCR repertoires in tissue are likely to differ from TCR repertoires in blood. Naive subsets generally had larger estimated clonotype richness than memory subsets. Pairwise subsampling indicated that sequencing depth was expected to affect the degree of clonotype sharing among donors.

Points on this clone: Its antigen has not been determined. No much larger clone exists at a distance of one base, and base qualities are not known.

The CDR3 contains 11 residues, cysteine and phenylalanine counted. Only the CDR3 DNA stays, 33 bases, in frame from base 1. V was cut back by 4 bases and J by 5 bases, leaving a gap of 5 bases between them. The germline V gene gives CDR1 as SGHTA and CDR2 as FQGNSA. Donors were healthy HIV-negative adults with no recently reported acute infections or vaccinations. All donors were Caucasian adults living in Nashville, Tennessee, USA. CD4+ T cells were enriched by magnetic negative selection; naive cells were then positively selected on CD45RA, and the negative fraction formed the memory subset. Blood was collected by leukapheresis, and PBMCs were isolated by Ficoll-Histopaque density gradient centrifugation and then cryopreserved in liquid nitrogen vapor phase. Analytical flow cytometry was used to check the purity and quantity of every magnetically sorted T cell population. Genomic DNA was isolated from each sorted fraction and quantified by UV absorbance on a Nanodrop 2000c.

Using the deep immunoSEQ assay, TCR CDR3 regions were amplified from genomic DNA by multiplex PCR. Extracted genomic DNA from each cell subset was spread evenly across all wells of several immunoSEQ 96-well plates, with each plate serving as a replicate. Each replicate PCR for sorted subsets received about 0.2 ug genomic DNA, equal to around 32,000 T cell genomes. Purified libraries were measured with a Qubit 3.0 fluorometer, size-checked on a Bioanalyzer 2100, and measured again with the KAPA Library Quantification kit. Every immunoSEQ 96-well plate was sequenced on a dedicated single-read 150-cycle Illumina NextSeq 550 flow cell. Regarding the original processing steps: The immunoSEQ output contained only junctional sequences without quality scores, so filtering could not match that applied to full-length reads. To assign V/J genes and CDR3, sequences were annotated against IMGT germline references using PyIR, a Python wrapper for IgBLAST v1.9. Reads were removed for weak V/J assignments (E-value above 1e-6), missing CDR3, stop codons, out-of-frame junctions, or ambiguous translated residues. V3J clonotypes were defined by identical inferred V gene, J gene, and CDR3 amino acid sequence. The percentage overlap between two repertoires was calculated by dividing the number of shared unique clonotypes by the size of the smaller repertoire. Repertoire richness was assessed with RTK rarefaction, the Chao1 estimator, and Recon v2.1 estimates of unobserved clonotypes. Generation probabilities for all TCRbeta clonotypes obtained by the gDNA method from a handful of donors were computed using OLGA. TCRdb limited this immuneACCESS table to in-frame rearrangements with V and J called. A share of clones is missing; checked studies link under half to unresolved V genes, and the rest is unexplained. From that table come the V and J calls and clone size; the DNA was used to work out D and trimming. Counted in this sample were approximately 2.5 million clones; 93% of them appeared once. The top ten constitute more than 0.35% of the sample.

This TCR was sampled from a man younger than 35 in good health. Some clones in this sample may be carry-over from other donors' samples. The specimen was naive CD4+ T cells from PBMCs. The sample's cell subset or site label, decoded: CD45RA+ positively selected. Recombination linked TRBV7-2 to TRBJ2-5, with no D gene named confidently. CDR3 loop: CASSSEETQYF. The DNA reads TGTGCCAGCAGCTCGGAGGAGACCCAGTACTTC.